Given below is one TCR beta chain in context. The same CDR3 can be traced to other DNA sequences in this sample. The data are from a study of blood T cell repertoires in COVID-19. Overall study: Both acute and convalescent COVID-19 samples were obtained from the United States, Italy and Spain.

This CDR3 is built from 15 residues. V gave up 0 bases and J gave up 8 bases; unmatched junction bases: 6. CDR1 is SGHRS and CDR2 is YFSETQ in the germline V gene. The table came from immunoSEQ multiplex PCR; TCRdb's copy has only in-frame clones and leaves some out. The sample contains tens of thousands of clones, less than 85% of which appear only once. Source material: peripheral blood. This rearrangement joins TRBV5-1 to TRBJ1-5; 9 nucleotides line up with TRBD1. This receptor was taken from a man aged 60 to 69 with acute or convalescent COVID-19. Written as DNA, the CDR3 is TGCGCCAGCAGCTTGGGGGGGACAGGGCAGGAGCCCCAGCATTTT. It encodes CASSLGGTGQEPQHF.